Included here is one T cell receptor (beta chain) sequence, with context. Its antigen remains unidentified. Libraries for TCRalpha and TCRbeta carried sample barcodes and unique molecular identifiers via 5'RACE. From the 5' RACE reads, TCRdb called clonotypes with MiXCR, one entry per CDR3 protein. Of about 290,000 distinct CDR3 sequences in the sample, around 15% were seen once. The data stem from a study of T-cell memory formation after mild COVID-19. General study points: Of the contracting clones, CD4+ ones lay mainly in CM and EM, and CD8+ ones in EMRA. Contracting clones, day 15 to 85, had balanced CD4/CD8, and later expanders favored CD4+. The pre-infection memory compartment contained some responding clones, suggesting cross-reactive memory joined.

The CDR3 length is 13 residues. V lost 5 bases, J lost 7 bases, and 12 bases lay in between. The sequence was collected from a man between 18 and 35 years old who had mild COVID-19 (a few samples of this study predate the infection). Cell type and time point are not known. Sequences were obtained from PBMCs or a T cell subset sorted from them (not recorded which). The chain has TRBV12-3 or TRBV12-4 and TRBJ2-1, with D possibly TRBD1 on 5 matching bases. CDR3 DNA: TGTGCCAGCAGTCCTGACGCAGGGAATGAGCAGTTCTTC. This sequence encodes CASSPDAGNEQFF.